This T cell receptor (beta chain) is from a study of blood T cell repertoires in COVID-19. Turning to the study itself: COVID-19 samples from acute and convalescent phases originated in the United States, Italy and Spain. PBMCs, B-cell-depleted T cells, or T cells were the source of the cDNA or gDNA that made up the material.

This CDR3 has 15 amino acids. V was trimmed by 1 base and J by 0 bases, leaving 10 bases between them. Germline V gene sequence: CDR1 SGHTA, CDR2 FQGNSA. How the authors handled the data: Amplification with reference gene primers provided the estimates of nucleated cell counts. Sequenced by immunoSEQ multiplex PCR; TCRdb stores in-frame clones only, minus some. V and J calls and clone size are as listed in that table; D and trimming were resolved from the DNA. The profile covers more than 150,000 clones, with under 90% appearing a single time and about 7% taken by the ten largest. The rearrangement uses TRBV7-2 and TRBJ2-7; unclear D gene. The sequence was collected from a human donor in a cohort sampled during active COVID-19. Source material: peripheral blood. In DNA, the CDR3 is TGTGCCAGCAGCTTAGGGGCCCCATCCTCCTACGAGCAGTACTTC. Residues: CASSLGAPSSYEQYF.